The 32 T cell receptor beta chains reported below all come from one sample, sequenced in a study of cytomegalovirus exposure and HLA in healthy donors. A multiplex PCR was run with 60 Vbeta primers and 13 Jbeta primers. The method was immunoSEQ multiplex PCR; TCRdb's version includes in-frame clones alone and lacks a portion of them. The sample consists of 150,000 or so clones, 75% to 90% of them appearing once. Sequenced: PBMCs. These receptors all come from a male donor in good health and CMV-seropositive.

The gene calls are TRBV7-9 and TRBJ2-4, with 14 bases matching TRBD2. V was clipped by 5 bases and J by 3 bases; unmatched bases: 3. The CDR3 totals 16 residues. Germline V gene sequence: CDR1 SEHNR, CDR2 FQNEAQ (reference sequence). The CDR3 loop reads CASSGTSGRVKNIQYF. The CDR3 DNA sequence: TGTGCCAGCAGCGGGACTAGCGGGAGAGTCAAAAACATTCAGTACTTC.

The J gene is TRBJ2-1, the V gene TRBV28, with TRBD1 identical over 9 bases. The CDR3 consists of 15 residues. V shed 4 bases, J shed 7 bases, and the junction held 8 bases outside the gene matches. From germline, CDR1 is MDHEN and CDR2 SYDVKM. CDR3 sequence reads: CASSSPTGGGNEQFF. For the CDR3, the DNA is TGTGCCAGCAGTTCCCCGACAGGGGGAGGTAATGAGCAGTTCTTC.

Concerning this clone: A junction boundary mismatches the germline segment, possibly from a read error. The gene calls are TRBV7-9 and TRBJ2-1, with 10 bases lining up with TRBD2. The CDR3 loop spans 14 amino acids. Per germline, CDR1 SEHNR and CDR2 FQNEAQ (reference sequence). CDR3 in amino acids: CSSSLTAGGTEQFF. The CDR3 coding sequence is TGTTCCAGCAGCTTAACAGCGGGAGGGACGGAGCAGTTCTTC.

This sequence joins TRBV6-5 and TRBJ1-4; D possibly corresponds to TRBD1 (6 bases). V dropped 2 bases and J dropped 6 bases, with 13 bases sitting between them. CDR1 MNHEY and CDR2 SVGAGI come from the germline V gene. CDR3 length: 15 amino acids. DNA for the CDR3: TGTGCCAGCAGTTACCGCCACTGGACAGATGAAAAACTGTTTTTT. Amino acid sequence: CASSYRHWTDEKLFF.

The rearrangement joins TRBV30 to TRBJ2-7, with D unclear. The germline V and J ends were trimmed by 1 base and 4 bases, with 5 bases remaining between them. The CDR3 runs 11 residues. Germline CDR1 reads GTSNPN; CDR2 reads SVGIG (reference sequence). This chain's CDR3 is CAWSDQYEQYF. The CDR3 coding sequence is TGTGCCTGGAGTGACCAGTACGAGCAGTACTTC.

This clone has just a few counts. CDR3 nucleotide sequence: TGTGCCAGCAACACGGCAGGGCAGGCCTACGAGCAGTACTTC. Protein: CASNTAGQAYEQYF. The chain combines TRBV9 with TRBJ2-7; a possible D gene is TRBD1 (5 bases). Trimming shortened V by 6 bases and J by 2 bases, and 15 bases separated the two germline ends. The CDR3 has 14 residues. Germline V gene data show CDR1 as SGDLS and CDR2 as YYNGEE.

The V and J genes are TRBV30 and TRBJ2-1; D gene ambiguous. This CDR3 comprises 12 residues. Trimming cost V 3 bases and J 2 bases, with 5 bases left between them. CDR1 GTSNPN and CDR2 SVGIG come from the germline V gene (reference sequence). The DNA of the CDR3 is TGTGCCTGGAGAAGAGCCTACAATGAGCAGTTCTTC. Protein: CAWRRAYNEQFF. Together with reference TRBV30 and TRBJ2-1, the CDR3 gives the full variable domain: SQTIHQWPATLVQPVGSPLSLECTVEGTSNPNLYWYRQAAGRGLQLLFYSVGIGQISSEVPQNLSASRPQDRQFILSSKKLLLSDSGFYLCAWRRAYNEQFFGPGTRLTVL.

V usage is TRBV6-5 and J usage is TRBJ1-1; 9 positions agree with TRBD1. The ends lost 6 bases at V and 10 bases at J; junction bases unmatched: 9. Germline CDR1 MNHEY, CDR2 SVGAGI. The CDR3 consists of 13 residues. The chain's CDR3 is CASSLGQGWRAFF. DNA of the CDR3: TGTGCCAGCAGCCTCGGACAGGGGTGGAGAGCTTTCTTT.

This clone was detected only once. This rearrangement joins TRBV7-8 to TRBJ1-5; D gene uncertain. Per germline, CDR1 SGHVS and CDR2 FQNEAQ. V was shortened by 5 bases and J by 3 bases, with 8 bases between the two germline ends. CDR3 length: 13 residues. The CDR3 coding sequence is TGTGCCAGCAGCATCCGGGACAATCAGCCCCAGCATTTT. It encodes CASSIRDNQPQHF.

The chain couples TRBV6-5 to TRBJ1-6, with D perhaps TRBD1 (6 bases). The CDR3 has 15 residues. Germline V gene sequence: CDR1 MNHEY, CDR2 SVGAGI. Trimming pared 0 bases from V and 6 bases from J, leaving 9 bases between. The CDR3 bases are TGTGCCAGCAGTTACTCTGGGACACCTAATTCACCCCTCCACTTT. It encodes CASSYSGTPNSPLHF.

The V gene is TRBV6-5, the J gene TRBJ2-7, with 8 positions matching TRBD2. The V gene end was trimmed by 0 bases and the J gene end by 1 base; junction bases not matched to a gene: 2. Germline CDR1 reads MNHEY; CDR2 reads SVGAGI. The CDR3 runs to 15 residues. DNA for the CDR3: TGTGCCAGCAGTTACTCGTCGGGAGGGTCCTACGAGCAGTACTTC. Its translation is CASSYSSGGSYEQYF.

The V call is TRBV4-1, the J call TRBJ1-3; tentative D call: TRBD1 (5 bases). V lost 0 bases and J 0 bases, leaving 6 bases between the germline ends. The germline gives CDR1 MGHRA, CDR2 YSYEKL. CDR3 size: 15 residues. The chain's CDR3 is CASSQDQGSGNTIYF. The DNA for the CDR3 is TGCGCCAGCAGCCAAGATCAGGGCTCTGGAAACACCATATATTTT.

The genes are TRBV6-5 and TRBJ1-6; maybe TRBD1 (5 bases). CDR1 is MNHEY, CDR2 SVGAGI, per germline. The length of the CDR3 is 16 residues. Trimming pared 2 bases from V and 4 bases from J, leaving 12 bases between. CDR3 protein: CASSYGDSLYNSPLHF. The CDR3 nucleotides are TGTGCCAGCAGTTACGGCGACAGCCTATATAATTCACCCCTCCACTTT.

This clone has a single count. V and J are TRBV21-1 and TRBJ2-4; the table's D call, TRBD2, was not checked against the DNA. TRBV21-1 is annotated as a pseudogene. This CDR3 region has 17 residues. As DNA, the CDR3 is TGTGCCAGCAGCAAAGCGCATGGCGGGCGGGCCAAAAACATTCAGTACTTC. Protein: CASSKAHGGRAKNIQYF.

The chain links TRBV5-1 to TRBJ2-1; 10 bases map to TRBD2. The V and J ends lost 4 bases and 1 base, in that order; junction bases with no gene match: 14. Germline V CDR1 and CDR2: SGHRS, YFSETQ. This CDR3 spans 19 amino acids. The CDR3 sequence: CASSKAGGAFVSSYNEQFF. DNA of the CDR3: TGCGCCAGCAGCAAAGCGGGAGGGGCTTTTGTGTCTTCCTACAATGAGCAGTTCTTC.

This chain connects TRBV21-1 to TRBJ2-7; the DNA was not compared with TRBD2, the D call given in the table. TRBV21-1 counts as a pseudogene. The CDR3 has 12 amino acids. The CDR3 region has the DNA TGTGCCAGCAGCGCCCGGGGGAACGAGCAGTACTTC. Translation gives CASSARGNEQYF.

CDR3 in amino acids: CASSLTPSASYNEQFF. DNA for the CDR3: TGCGCCAGCAGCTTGACCCCTAGCGCCTCCTACAATGAGCAGTTCTTC. The chain joins TRBV5-1 to TRBJ2-1; D is perhaps TRBD2 (6 bases). The V gene lost 1 base and the J gene lost 0 bases, with 11 bases spanning the gap. Germline V gene sequence: CDR1 SGHRS, CDR2 YFSETQ. The CDR3 has 16 amino acids.

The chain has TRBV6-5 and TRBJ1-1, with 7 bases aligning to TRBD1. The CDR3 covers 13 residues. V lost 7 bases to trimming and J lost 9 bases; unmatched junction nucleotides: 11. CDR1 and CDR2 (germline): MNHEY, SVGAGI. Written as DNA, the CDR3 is TGTGCCAGCACTACTTACCTACAGGGGAAAGCTTTCTTT. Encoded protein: CASTTYLQGKAFF.

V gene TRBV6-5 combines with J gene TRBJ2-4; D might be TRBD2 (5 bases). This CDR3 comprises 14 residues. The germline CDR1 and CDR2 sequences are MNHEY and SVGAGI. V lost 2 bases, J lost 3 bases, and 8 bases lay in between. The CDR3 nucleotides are TGTGCCAGCAGTTACCGGGGAGTCAAAAACATTCAGTACTTC. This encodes CASSYRGVKNIQYF.

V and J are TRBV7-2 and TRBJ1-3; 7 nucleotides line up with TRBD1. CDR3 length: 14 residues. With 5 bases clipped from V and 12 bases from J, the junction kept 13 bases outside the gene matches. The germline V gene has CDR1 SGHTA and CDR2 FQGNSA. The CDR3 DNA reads TGTGCCAGCAGCCCCCCCTCCCGGACAGGCCGCATATATTTT. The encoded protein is CASSPPSRTGRIYF.

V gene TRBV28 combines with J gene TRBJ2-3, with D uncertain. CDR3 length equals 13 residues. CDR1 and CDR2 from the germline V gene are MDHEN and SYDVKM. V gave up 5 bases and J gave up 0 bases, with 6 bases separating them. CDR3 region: CASSEVSTDTQYF. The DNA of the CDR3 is TGTGCCAGCAGTGAGGTTAGCACAGATACGCAGTATTTT.

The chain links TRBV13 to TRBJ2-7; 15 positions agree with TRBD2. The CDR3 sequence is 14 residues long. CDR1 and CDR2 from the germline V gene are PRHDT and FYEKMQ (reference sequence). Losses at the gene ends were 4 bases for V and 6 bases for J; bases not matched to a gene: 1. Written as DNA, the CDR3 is TGTGCCAGCAGCTGGACTAGCGGGAGGGGCGAGCAGTACTTC. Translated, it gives CASSWTSGRGEQYF.

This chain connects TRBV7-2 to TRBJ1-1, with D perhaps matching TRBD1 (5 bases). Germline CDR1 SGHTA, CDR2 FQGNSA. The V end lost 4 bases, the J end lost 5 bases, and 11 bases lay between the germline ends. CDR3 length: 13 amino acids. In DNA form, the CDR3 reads TGTGCCAGCAGCTCTCAGGGTGCGACTGAAGCTTTCTTT. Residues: CASSSQGATEAFF.

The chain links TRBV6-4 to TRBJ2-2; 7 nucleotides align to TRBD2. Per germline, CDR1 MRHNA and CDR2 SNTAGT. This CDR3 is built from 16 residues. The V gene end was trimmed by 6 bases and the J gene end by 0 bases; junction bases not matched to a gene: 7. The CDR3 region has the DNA TGTGCCAGCAGCGTAATAGCGGGTTCGAACACCGGGGAGCTGTTTTTT. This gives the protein CASSVIAGSNTGELFF.

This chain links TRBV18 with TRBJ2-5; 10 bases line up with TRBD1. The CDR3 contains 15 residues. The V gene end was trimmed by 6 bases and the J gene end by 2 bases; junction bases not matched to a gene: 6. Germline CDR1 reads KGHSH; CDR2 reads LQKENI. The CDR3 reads CASSRGQGVQETQYF. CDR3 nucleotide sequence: TGTGCCAGCTCTCGAGGACAGGGGGTTCAAGAGACCCAGTACTTC.

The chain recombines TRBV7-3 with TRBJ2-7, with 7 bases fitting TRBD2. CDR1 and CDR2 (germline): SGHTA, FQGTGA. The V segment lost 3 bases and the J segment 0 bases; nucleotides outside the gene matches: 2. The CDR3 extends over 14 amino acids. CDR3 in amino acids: CASSFSGSSYEQYF. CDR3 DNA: TGTGCCAGCAGCTTTAGCGGGTCCTCCTACGAGCAGTACTTC.

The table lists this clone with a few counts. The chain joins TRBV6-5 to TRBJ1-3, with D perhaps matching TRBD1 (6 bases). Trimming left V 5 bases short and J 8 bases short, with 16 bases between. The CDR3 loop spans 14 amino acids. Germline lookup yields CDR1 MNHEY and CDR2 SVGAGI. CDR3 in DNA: TGTGCCAGCAGTCGATCCCGACAGGAGGACACCATATATTTT. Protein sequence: CASSRSRQEDTIYF.

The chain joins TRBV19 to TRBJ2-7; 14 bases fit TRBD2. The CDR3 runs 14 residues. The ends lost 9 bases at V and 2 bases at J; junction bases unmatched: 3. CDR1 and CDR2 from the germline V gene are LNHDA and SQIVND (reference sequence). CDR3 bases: TGTGCCAGGGGGACTAGCGGGGGACCCTACGAGCAGTACTTC. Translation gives CARGTSGGPYEQYF.

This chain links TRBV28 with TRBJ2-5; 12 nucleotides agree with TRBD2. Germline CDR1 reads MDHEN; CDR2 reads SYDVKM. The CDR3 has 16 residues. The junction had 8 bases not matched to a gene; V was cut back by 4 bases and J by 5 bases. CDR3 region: CASSSFGTSGLETQYF. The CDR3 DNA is TGTGCCAGCAGTTCTTTTGGGACTAGCGGGTTGGAGACCCAGTACTTC.

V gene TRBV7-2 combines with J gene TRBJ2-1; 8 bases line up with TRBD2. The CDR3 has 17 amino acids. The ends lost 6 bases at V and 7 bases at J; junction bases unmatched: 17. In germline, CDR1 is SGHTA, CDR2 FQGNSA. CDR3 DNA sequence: TGTGCCAGCAGACATGGACGCGAAGCGGGAGACGAGAATGAGCAGTTCTTC. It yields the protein CASRHGREAGDENEQFF.

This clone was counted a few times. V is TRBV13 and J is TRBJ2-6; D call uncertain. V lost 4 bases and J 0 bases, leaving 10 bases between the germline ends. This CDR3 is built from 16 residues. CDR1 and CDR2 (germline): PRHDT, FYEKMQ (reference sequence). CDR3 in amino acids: CASSSETFSGANVLTF. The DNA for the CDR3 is TGTGCCAGCAGCTCTGAAACTTTCTCTGGGGCCAACGTCCTGACTTTC. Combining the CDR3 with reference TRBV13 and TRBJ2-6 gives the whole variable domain AAGVIQSPRHLIKEKRETATLKCYPIPRHDTVYWYQQGPGQDPQFLISFYEKMQSDKGSIPDRFSAQQFSDYHSELNMSSLELGDSALYFCASSSETFSGANVLTFGAGSRLTVL.

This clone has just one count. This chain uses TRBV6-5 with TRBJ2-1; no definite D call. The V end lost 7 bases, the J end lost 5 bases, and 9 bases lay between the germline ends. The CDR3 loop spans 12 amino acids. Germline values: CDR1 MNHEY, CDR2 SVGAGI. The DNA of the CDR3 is TGTGCCAGCACGAGTATCCACAATGAGCAGTTCTTC. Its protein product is CASTSIHNEQFF.